The entry that follows covers one TCR beta chain sequence. Data came from immunoSEQ multiplex PCR; TCRdb stores just in-frame clones and leaves some out. The data show roughly 100,000 clones, around 88% seen once. The data were obtained in a study of control samples from healthy donors and cancer patients. There are 14 residues in the CDR3. In germline, CDR1 is SGHRS, CDR2 YFSETQ. Trimming took off 0 bases at V and 3 bases at J, with 4 bases between the two ends. J is TRBJ2-6 and V is TRBV5-1, with no clear D. Sequences were obtained from PBMCs. The clonotype originates from a man in his 60s with lung cancer. The CDR3 DNA reads as TGCGCCAGCAGCTTGGGGTATGGGGCCAACGTCCTGACTTTC. It encodes CASSLGYGANVLTF.